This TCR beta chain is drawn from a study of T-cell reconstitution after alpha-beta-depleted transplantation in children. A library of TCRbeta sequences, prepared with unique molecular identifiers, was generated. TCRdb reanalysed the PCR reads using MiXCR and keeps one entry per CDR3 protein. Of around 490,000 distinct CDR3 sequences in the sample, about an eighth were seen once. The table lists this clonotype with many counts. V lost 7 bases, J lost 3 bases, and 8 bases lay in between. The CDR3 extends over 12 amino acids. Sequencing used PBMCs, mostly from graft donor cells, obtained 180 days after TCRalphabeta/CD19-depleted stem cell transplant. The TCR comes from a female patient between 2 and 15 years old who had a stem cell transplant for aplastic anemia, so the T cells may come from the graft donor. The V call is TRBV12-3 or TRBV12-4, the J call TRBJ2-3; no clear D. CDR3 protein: CASKDGTDTQYF. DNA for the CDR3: TGTGCCAGCAAGGATGGAACAGATACGCAGTATTTT.